The present T cell receptor (beta chain) was sequenced within a study of blood T cells in healthy people across ages. With a J-beta primer mix and a sample-barcoded 5' primer, a second PCR ran about 7 to 11 cycles. TCRdb re-called the 5' RACE reads with MiXCR, one entry per CDR3 protein. This sample carries some 1.5 million distinct CDR3 sequences, roughly 30% of them seen once, and the ten largest clones take 7.7%. This clonotype was recorded many times. Unmatched junction bases numbered 5, after V lost 3 bases and J lost 9 bases. The V gene's germline CDR1 is MNHEY and CDR2 SMNVEV (reference sequence). The CDR3 covers 15 residues.

The source of this sequence is a woman aged 30 to 39 in good health. Sequencing was done on a sample of blood. V is TRBV27 and J is TRBJ2-1; TRBD2 agrees at 13 bases. For the CDR3, the DNA is TGTGCCAGCAGTTTCTCGGGACTAGCGGGGAGTGAGCAGTTCTTC. It codes for CASSFSGLAGSEQFF.